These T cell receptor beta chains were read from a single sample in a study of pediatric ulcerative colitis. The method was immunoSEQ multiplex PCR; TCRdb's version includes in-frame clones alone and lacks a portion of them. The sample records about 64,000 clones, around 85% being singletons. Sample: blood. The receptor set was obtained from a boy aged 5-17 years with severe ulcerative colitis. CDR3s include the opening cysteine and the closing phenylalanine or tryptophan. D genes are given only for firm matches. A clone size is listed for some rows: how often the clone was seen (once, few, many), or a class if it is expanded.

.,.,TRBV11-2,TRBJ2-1,TGTGCCAGCAGCTTAGGGGTCTCAGATTACAATGAGCAGTTCTTC,CASSLGVSDYNEQFF
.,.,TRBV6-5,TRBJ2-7,TGTGCCACCTTGGGGGCGGGTACTAACTCCTACGAGCAGTACTTC,CATLGAGTNSYEQYF
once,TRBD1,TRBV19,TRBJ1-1,TGTGCCAGTAGTAGAGGGGGCATTTTCTCGGACACTGAAGCTTTCTTT,CASSRGGIFSDTEAFF
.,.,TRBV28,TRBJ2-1,TGTGCCAGCAGTTTTAGGAGTTCCTACAATGAGCAGTTCTTC,CASSFRSSYNEQFF
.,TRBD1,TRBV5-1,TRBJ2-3,TGCGCCAGCAGCTTGGAGGGACAGGGGACAGATACGCAGTATTTT,CASSLEGQGTDTQYF
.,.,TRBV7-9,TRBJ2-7,TGTGCCAGCAGCCCAACCCGGGGATTGACAGACGAGCAGTACTTC,CASSPTRGLTDEQYF
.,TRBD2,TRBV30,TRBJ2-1,TGTGCCTGGAGTGCCCCAGGACTAACGGGAGGGAAAGGTGAGCAGTTCTTC,CAWSAPGLTGGKGEQFF
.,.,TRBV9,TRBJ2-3,TGTGCCAGCAGCGTGGGTCCGCGTGTCACAGATACGCAGTATTTT,CASSVGPRVTDTQYF
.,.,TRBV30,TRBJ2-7,TGTGCCTGGAGTGTAACGGCTAGCTCCTACGAGCAGTACTTC,CAWSVTASSYEQYF
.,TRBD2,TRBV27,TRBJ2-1,TGTGCCAGCAGCCCCGTAGGGTCGGTAGCGGGAGGGATCTACAATGAGCAGTTCTTC,CASSPVGSVAGGIYNEQFF
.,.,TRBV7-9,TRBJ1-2,TGTGCCAGCAGCTTATCGTACGGACAAGAAGGAGGCTACACCTTC,CASSLSYGQEGGYTF
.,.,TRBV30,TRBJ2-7,TGTGCCTGGAGTTGGAGGAACGAGCAGTACTTC,CAWSWRNEQYF
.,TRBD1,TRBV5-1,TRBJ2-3,TGCGCCAGCAGCTTGCAGGGGGCAGTTACAGATACGCAGTATTTT,CASSLQGAVTDTQYF
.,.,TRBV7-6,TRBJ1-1,TGTGCCAGCAGCTTAGACGGAATGAACACTGAAGCTTTCTTT,CASSLDGMNTEAFF
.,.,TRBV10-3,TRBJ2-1,TGTGCCATCACAGCAGGGAGCTCTCGGGGTGAGCAGTTCTTC,CAITAGSSRGEQFF
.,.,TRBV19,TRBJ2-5,TGTGCCAGTAGTACCCCTCGGGAAGAGACCCAGTACTTC,CASSTPREETQYF
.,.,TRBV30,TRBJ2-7,TGTGCCTGGAGTGCATCGGGTACCTCCTACGAGCAGTACTTC,CAWSASGTSYEQYF
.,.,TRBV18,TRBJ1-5,TGTGCCAGCTCAGGGTCAAGCAATCAGCCCCAGCATTTT,CASSGSSNQPQHF
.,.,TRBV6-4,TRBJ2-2,TGTGCCAGCAGTCCCTCCGAAGGGGCGGCGGCGAACACCGGGGAGCTGTTTTTT,CASSPSEGAAANTGELFF
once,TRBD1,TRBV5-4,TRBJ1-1,TGTGCCAGCAGCTTGGGAGGAGGGCAGGGGGTGAACACTGAAGCTTTCTTT,CASSLGGGQGVNTEAFF